The 8 T cell receptor beta chains reported below all come from one sample, sequenced in a study of cytomegalovirus exposure and HLA in healthy donors. The PCR employed 60 Vbeta primers together with 13 Jbeta primers. Sequencing used immunoSEQ multiplex PCR; TCRdb keeps in-frame clones, though not all of them. The table records some 95,000 clones, roughly three quarters of them present only once. Source material: PBMCs. These receptors were obtained from a woman in her thirties or forties in good health and CMV-seronegative.

This clone came up once. The chain joins TRBV7-9 to TRBJ1-1; 7 nucleotides align to TRBD1. V shed 7 bases and J 1 base; nucleotides not matched to a gene: 6. Germline V gives CDR1 SEHNR, CDR2 FQNEAQ (reference sequence). The CDR3 spans 14 residues. The CDR3 is CASTERQGNTEAFF. The CDR3 DNA sequence: TGTGCCAGCACCGAGAGACAGGGGAACACTGAAGCTTTCTTT.

This clone was seen once. This rearrangement joins TRBV5-1 to TRBJ2-7, with D unclear. V shed 4 bases and J shed 0 bases, with 26 bases lying between them. Per germline, CDR1 SGHRS and CDR2 YFSETQ. This CDR3 contains 19 residues. CDR3 sequence reads: CASSPGLGMAPTLSYEQYF. DNA for the CDR3: TGCGCCAGCAGCCCAGGATTGGGTATGGCTCCGACCCTCTCCTACGAGCAGTACTTC. The full variable domain, completed using reference TRBV5-1 and TRBJ2-7, is KAGVTQTPRYLIKTRGQQVTLSCSPISGHRSVSWYQQTPGQGLQFLFEYFSETQRNKGNFPGRFSGRQFSNSRSEMNVSTLELGDSALYLCASSPGLGMAPTLSYEQYFGPGTRLTVT.

This clone was seen a handful of times. The chain joins TRBV19 to TRBJ2-7, with 10 bases that match TRBD1. Trimming removed 5 bases from V and 5 bases from J; junction bases left unmatched: 12. This CDR3 contains 16 residues. The germline V gene encodes CDR1 LNHDA and CDR2 SQIVND (reference sequence). The DNA of the CDR3 is TGTGCCAGTAGTCGAGAGGGACAGGGGTTTAGTCACGAGCAGTACTTC. Residues: CASSREGQGFSHEQYF.

The V gene is TRBV5-1, the J gene TRBJ2-2; possible D gene TRBD2, 6 bases. Trimming removed 3 bases at V and 6 bases at J, with 18 bases between. Germline V gene sequence: CDR1 SGHRS, CDR2 YFSETQ. The CDR3 consists of 16 residues. The CDR3 DNA reads as TGCGCCAGCAGCTCGTTGCGGGGAGGATTCGCCGGGGAGCTGTTTTTT. Translated, it gives CASSSLRGGFAGELFF.

This chain links TRBV6-1 with TRBJ1-2, with TRBD1 matching 9 bases. Per the germline V gene, CDR1 is MNHNS and CDR2 is SASEGT. The ends lost 3 bases at V and 7 bases at J; junction bases unmatched: 6. The length of the CDR3 is 14 residues. The CDR3 sequence is CASSEGQGRTGYTF. The CDR3 DNA is TGTGCCAGCAGTGAGGGACAGGGACGGACTGGCTACACCTTC.

The chain recombines TRBV29-1 with TRBJ2-1; 11 nucleotides align to TRBD1. The CDR3 runs 13 residues. The germline gives CDR1 SQVTM, CDR2 ANQGSEA. CDR3 DNA sequence: TGCAGTCTGCTTGGACAGGGGGCGCGGGAGCAGTTCTTC. Encoded protein: CSLLGQGAREQFF.

This clone showed up just once. This chain connects TRBV19 to TRBJ1-3; D is possibly TRBD1 (5 bases). The CDR3 runs 15 residues. Trimming stripped 7 bases from V and 8 bases from J, with 21 bases between. In germline, CDR1 is LNHDA, CDR2 SQIVND (reference sequence). In DNA, the CDR3 is TGTGCCAGTACCCTCATCGACAGCCGTCTAGACACCATATATTTT. The encoded protein is CASTLIDSRLDTIYF. The full variable domain, rest sourced from reference TRBV19 and TRBJ1-3, is DGGITQSPKYLFRKEGQNVTLSCEQNLNHDAMYWYRQDPGQGLRLIYYSQIVNDFQKGDIAEGYSVSREKKESFPLTVTSAQKNPTAFYLCASTLIDSRLDTIYFGEGSWLTVV.

This sequence joins TRBV6-6 and TRBJ2-2, with D unclear. From germline, CDR1 is MNHNY and CDR2 SVGAGI (reference sequence). Trimming cost V 0 bases and J 8 bases, with 4 bases left between them. The CDR3 spans 12 residues. The CDR3 loop reads CASSYSAGELFF. The CDR3 bases are TGTGCCAGCAGTTACTCTGCGGGGGAGCTGTTTTTT.